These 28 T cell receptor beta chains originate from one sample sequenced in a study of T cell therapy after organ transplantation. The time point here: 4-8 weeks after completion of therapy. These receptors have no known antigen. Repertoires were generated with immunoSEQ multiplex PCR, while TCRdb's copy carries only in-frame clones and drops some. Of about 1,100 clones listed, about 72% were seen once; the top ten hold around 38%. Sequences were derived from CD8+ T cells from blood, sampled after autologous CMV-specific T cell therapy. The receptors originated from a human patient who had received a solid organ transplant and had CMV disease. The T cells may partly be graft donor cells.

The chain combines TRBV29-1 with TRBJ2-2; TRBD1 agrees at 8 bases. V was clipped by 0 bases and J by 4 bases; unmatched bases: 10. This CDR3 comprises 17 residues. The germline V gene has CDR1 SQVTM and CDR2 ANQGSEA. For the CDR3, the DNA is TGCAGCGTTGAAGATCAGACAGGGGTTTGGGGCACCGGGGAGCTGTTTTTT. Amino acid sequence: CSVEDQTGVWGTGELFF.

The CDR3 loop is CASSARIAEAFF. CDR3 nucleotides: TGTGCCAGCAGCGCGCGTATAGCTGAAGCTTTCTTT. The J gene is TRBJ1-1, the V gene TRBV7-2; D remains ambiguous. Germline values: CDR1 SGHTA, CDR2 FQGNSA. The CDR3 is 12 residues long. Trimming removed 5 bases at V and 6 bases at J, with 10 bases between.

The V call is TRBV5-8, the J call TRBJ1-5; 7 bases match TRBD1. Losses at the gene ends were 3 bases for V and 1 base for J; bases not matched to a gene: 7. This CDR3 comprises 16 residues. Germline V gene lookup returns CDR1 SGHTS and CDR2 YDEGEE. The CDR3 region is CASSSETGKSNQPQHF. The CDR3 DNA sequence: TGTGCCAGCAGCTCGGAGACAGGGAAGAGCAATCAGCCCCAGCATTTT.

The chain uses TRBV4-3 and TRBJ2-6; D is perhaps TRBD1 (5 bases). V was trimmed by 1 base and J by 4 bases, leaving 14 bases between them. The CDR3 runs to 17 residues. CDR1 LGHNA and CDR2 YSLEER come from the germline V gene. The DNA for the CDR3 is TGCGCCAGCAGCCAAGCGGAAGGGGCGTCAGGGGCCAACGTCCTGACTTTC. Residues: CASSQAEGASGANVLTF.

As DNA, the CDR3 is TGTGCCAGTAGTTGGTCAAGCTCCTACGAGCAGTACTTC. Residues: CASSWSSSYEQYF. The V gene is TRBV19, the J gene TRBJ2-7; no clear D gene. CDR3 length: 13 residues. Trimming left V 5 bases short and J 0 bases short, with 8 bases between. The germline V gene has CDR1 LNHDA and CDR2 SQIVND (reference sequence).

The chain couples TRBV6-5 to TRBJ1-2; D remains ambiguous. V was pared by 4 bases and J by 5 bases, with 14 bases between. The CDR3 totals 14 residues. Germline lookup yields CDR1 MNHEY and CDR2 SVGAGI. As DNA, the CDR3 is TGTGCCAGCAGTTTGGACGGTTTGCGGTATGGCTACACCTTC. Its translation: CASSLDGLRYGYTF.

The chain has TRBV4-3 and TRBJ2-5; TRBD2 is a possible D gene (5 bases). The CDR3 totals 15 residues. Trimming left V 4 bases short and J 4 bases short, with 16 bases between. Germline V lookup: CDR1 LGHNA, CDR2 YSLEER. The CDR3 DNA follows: TGCGCCAGCAGCCGAGGGCAGAATCTGGGAGAGACCCAGTACTTC. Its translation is CASSRGQNLGETQYF.

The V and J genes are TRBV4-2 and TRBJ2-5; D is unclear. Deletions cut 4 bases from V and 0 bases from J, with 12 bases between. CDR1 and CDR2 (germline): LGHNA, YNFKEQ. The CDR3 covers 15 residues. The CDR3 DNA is TGTGCCAGCAGCCGGCCCACCTCGTACCAAGAGACCCAGTACTTC. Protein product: CASSRPTSYQETQYF.

CDR3 residues: CASSLALAGSGGYEQYF. The CDR3 region has the DNA TGCGCCAGCAGCTTGGCCCTAGCGGGAAGTGGAGGCTACGAGCAGTACTTC. The V and J genes are TRBV5-1 and TRBJ2-7; 9 bases map to TRBD2. The V gene's germline CDR1 is SGHRS and CDR2 YFSETQ. The CDR3 sequence is 17 residues long. V gave up 0 bases and J gave up 3 bases; unmatched junction bases: 10.

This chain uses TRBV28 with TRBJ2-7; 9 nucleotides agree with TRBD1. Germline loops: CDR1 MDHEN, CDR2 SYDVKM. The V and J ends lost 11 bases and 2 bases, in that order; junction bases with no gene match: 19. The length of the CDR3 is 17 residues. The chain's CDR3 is CAGSYRGRGGRPYEQYF. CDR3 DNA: TGTGCCGGCTCTTACAGGGGGCGCGGGGGACGTCCCTACGAGCAGTACTTC.

The CDR3 region is CASSPLGSYNEQFF. CDR3 sequence (DNA): TGTGCCAGTAGCCCCCTCGGCTCCTACAATGAGCAGTTCTTC. V usage is TRBV19 and J usage is TRBJ2-1; D is ambiguous. The V and J ends lost 6 bases and 0 bases respectively, with 9 bases between them. The CDR3 length is 14 residues. Per germline, CDR1 LNHDA and CDR2 SQIVND (reference sequence).

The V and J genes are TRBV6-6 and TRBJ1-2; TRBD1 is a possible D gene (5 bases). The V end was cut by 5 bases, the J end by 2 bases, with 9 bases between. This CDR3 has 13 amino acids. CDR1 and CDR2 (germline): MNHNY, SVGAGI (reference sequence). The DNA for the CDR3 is TGTGCCAGCAGTCTGGGACTCAACTATGGCTACACCTTC. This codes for CASSLGLNYGYTF.

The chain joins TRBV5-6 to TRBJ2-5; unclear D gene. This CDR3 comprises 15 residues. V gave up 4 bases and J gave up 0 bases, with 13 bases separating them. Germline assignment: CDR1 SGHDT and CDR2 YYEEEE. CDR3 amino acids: CASSRPTSYQETQYF. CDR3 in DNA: TGTGCCAGCAGCCGGCCCACCTCGTACCAAGAGACCCAGTACTTC.

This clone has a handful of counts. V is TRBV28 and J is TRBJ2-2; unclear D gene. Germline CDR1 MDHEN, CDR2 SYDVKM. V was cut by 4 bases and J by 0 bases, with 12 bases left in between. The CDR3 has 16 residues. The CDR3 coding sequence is TGTGCCAGCAGTTCCCCGTTCCGAACGAACACCGGGGAGCTGTTTTTT. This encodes CASSSPFRTNTGELFF.

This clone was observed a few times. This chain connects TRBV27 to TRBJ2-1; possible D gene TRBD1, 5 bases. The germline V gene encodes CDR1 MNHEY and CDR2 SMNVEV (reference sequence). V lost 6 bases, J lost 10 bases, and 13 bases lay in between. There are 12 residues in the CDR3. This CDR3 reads CASRSDITEQFF. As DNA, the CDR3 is TGTGCCAGCAGATCGGACATCACCGAGCAGTTCTTC.

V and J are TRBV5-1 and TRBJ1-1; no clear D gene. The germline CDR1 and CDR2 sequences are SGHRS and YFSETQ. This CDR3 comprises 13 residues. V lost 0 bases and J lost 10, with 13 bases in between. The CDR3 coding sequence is TGCGCCAGCAGCTTGGACCCCCCCCTGGGAGCTTTCTTT. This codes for CASSLDPPLGAFF.

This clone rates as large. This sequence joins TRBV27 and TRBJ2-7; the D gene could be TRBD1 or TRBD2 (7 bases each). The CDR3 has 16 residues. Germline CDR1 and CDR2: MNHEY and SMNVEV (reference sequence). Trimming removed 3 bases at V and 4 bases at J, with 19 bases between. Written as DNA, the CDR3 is TGTGCCAGCAGTTTCCTAAGGGAGGGGGCGCGGTACGAGCAGTACTTC. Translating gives CASSFLREGARYEQYF.

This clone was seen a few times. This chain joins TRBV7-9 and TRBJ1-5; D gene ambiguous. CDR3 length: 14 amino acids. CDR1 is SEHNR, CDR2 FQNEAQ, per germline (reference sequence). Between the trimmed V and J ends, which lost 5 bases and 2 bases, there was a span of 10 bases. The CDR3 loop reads CASSENSGNQPQHF. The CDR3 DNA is TGTGCCAGCAGCGAGAACAGCGGCAATCAGCCCCAGCATTTT.

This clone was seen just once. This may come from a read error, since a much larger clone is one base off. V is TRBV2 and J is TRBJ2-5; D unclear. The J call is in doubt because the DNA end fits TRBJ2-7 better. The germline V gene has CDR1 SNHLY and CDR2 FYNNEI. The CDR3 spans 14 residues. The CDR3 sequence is CASSDYPSFYEQYF. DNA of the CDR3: TGTGCCAGCAGTGACTACCCGAGCTTCTACGAGCAGTACTTC.

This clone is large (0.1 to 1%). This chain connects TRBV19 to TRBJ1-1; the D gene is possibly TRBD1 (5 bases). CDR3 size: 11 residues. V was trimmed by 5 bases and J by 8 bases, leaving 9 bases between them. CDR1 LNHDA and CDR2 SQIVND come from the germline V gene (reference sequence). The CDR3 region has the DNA TGTGCCAGTAGTCTACAGGCGGAAGCTTTCTTT. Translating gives CASSLQAEAFF.

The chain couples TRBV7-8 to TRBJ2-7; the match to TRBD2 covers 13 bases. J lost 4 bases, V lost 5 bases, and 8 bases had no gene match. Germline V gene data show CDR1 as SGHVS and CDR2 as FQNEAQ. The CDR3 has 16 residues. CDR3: CASSLVGLAGTYEQYF. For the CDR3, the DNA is TGTGCCAGCAGCCTGGTGGGACTAGCGGGAACGTACGAGCAGTACTTC.

This CDR3 is CSVPTVGYTEAFF. CDR3 sequence (DNA): TGCAGCGTACCGACGGTGGGGTACACTGAAGCTTTCTTT. The V and J genes are TRBV29-1 and TRBJ1-1, with D uncertain. Trimming removed 6 bases from V and 3 bases from J, with 14 bases in between. Per the germline V gene, CDR1 is SQVTM and CDR2 is ANQGSEA. This CDR3 has 13 amino acids.

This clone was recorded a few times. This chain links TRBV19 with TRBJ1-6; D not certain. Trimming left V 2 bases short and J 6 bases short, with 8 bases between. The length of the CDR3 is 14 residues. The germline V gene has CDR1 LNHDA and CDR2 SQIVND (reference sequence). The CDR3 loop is CASSIQGSNSPLHF. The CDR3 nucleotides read TGTGCCAGTAGTATACAAGGGAGTAATTCACCCCTCCACTTT.

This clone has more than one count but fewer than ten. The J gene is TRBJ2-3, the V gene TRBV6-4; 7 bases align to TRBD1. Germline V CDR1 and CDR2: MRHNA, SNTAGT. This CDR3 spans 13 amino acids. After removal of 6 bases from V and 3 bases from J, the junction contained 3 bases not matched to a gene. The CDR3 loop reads CASSGTETDTQYF. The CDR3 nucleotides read TGTGCCAGCAGCGGGACAGAAACAGATACGCAGTATTTT.

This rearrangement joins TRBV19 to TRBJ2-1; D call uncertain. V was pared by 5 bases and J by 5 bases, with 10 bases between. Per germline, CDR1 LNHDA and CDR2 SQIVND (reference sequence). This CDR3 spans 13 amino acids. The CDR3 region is CASSLSQNNEQFF. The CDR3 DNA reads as TGTGCCAGTAGTCTATCTCAAAACAATGAGCAGTTCTTC.

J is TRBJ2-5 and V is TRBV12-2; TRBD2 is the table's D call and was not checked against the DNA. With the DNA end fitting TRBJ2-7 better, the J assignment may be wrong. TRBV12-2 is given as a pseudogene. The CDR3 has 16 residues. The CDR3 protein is CASLPLWSQYSYEQYF. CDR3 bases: TGTGCCAGCCTCCCCCTTTGGAGTCAGTACTCCTACGAGCAGTACTTC.

The CDR3 DNA is TGTGCCACCAGCGCCGGACAGGGCTACGAGCAGTACTTC. It codes for CATSAGQGYEQYF. This chain connects TRBV15 to TRBJ2-7, with 8 bases fitting TRBD1. Germline V lookup: CDR1 LNHNV, CDR2 YYDKDF (reference sequence). The CDR3 loop spans 13 amino acids. Trimming removed 5 bases from V and 3 bases from J; junction bases left unmatched: 3.

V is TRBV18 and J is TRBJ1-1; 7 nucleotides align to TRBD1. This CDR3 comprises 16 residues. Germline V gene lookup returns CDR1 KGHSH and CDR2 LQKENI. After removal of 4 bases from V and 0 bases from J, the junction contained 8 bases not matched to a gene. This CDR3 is CASSLKRQGLNTEAFF. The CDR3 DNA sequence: TGTGCCAGCTCACTTAAAAGACAGGGATTGAACACTGAAGCTTTCTTT. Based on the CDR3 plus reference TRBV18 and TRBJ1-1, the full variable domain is NAGVMQNPRHLVRRRGQEARLRCSPMKGHSHVYWYRQLPEEGLKFMVYLQKENIIDESGMPKERFSAEFPKEGPSILRIQQVVRGDSAAYFCASSLKRQGLNTEAFFGQGTRLTVV.